This is a list of T cell receptor beta chains from one sample in a study of T cell responses to AZD1222 COVID-19 vaccine. The data were produced by immunoSEQ multiplex PCR, yet TCRdb's version contains in-frame clones alone and is incomplete. The table shows about 160,000 clones, with 90% occurring only once. This material consisted of peripheral blood, taken on day 0 of AZD1222 vaccination. Receptor source: an adult in good health. Both conserved end residues are part of each CDR3. D genes are given only for firm matches. Clone size is given for some rows only: seen once, a few or many times, or a class if the clone is expanded.

V	D	J	size	DNA	CDR3
TRBV5-1	-	TRBJ2-6	-	TGCGCCAGCAGCCGGGACACGGGGTCTGGGGCCAACGTCCTGACTTTC	CASSRDTGSGANVLTF
TRBV30	-	TRBJ2-7	once	TGTGCCTGGAGCCCAAACAGGGATTCTTACGAGCAGTACTTC	CAWSPNRDSYEQYF
TRBV24-1	-	TRBJ2-5	-	TGTGCCACCAGTGATTTGGGGGGGCTCCAAGAGACCCAGTACTTC	CATSDLGGLQETQYF
TRBV13	-	TRBJ2-7	-	TGTGCCAGCAGCTCCGGAAGAGGGAGCAACGAGCAGTACTTC	CASSSGRGSNEQYF
TRBV7-2	-	TRBJ1-6	-	TGTGCCAGCAGCTTCGACCTGAGTCCACCCCTCCACTTT	CASSFDLSPPLHF
TRBV7-9	-	TRBJ1-1	-	TGTGCCAGCAGCCCAATATCCTTGAACACTGAAGCTTTCTTT	CASSPISLNTEAFF
TRBV28	TRBD1	TRBJ1-1	-	TGTGCCAGCAGTTCGACAGGGGCGAACACTGAAGCTTTCTTT	CASSSTGANTEAFF
TRBV3-1/TRBV3-2	TRBD2	TRBJ2-5	-	TGTGCCAGCAGCCGAGGACTAGCGGGGCCTGATTGGACCCAGTACTTC	CASSRGLAGPDWTQYF
TRBV5-6	-	TRBJ1-5	-	TGTGCCAGCAGCTTATGGGGAAACCGCAATCAGCCCCAGCATTTT	CASSLWGNRNQPQHF
TRBV2	-	TRBJ1-1	-	TGTGCCAGCAGTCGTTCAGAGAACACTGAAGCTTTCTTT	CASSRSENTEAFF
TRBV4-2	TRBD1	TRBJ1-2	-	TGTGCCAGCAGCCAAGTTACCCGGGACAGGGATAACTATGGCTACACCTTC	CASSQVTRDRDNYGYTF
TRBV11-2	TRBD1	TRBJ1-2	-	TGTGCCAGCAGCTCGTACTACAGGGGGCCCTACACCTTC	CASSSYYRGPYTF
TRBV5-1	TRBD2	TRBJ2-3	few	TGCGCCAGCAGCTTGGGTAGCGGGGGATCCCACACAGATACGCAGTATTTT	CASSLGSGGSHTDTQYF
TRBV28	-	TRBJ1-5	-	TGTGCCAGCAGTTTAGCCAGGGTTAGGGGTCAGCCCCAGCATTTT	CASSLARVRGQPQHF
TRBV14	-	TRBJ1-6	-	TGTGCCAGCAGCCATCCGGGATTGGAGTCACCCCTCCACTTT	CASSHPGLESPLHF
TRBV12-3/TRBV12-4	-	TRBJ1-2	-	TGTGCCAGCAGCCCCCAGGGGTTAGATGGCTACACCTTC	CASSPQGLDGYTF
TRBV3-1/TRBV3-2	-	TRBJ1-1	few	TGTGCCAGCAGCCCTAGACAGAACACTGAAGCTTTCTTT	CASSPRQNTEAFF
TRBV19	-	TRBJ2-7	-	TGTGCCAGTAGTATCGGCGGCACCTACGAGCAGTACTTC	CASSIGGTYEQYF
TRBV7-7	-	TRBJ2-5	-	TGTGCTAGCAGCTTAGTCCCCCAAGAGACCCAGTACTTC	CASSLVPQETQYF
TRBV7-9	-	TRBJ2-5	-	TGTGCCAGCAGCTCTGGTCTGGGGGCGATGGAGACCCAGTACTTC	CASSSGLGAMETQYF
TRBV28	-	TRBJ1-6	-	TGTGCCAGCAGTTACGGATGGACGTTTGGCTCACCCCTCCACTTT	CASSYGWTFGSPLHF
TRBV30	-	TRBJ1-1	-	TGTGCCTGGGGAGGGTTTACTGAAGCTTTCTTT	CAWGGFTEAFF
TRBV4-1	-	TRBJ1-6	once	TGCGCCAGCAGCCAAGGACAGGTGGTGTATTCACCCCTCCACTTT	CASSQGQVVYSPLHF
TRBV6-1	-	TRBJ2-2	-	TGTGCCAGCAGTGAAGAGGGAGCTGTAAGGACCGGGGAGCTGTTTTTT	CASSEEGAVRTGELFF
TRBV18	-	TRBJ1-3	-	TGTGCCAGCTCACCTACAGGGATCCAAAACACCATATATTTT	CASSPTGIQNTIYF
TRBV19	-	TRBJ1-1	-	TGTGCCAGTAGTAGAGGCGGGAACACTGAAGCTTTCTTT	CASSRGGNTEAFF
TRBV30	-	TRBJ1-3	-	TGTGCCTGGAGACCGGTCTCTGGAAACACCATATATTTT	CAWRPVSGNTIYF
TRBV4-3	TRBD1	TRBJ2-1	few	TGCGCCAGCAGCCAAGAATTAGGGACAGGTAGCAATGAGCAGTTCTTC	CASSQELGTGSNEQFF
TRBV2	-	TRBJ1-3	-	TGTGCCAGCTCTCCAGGGAGTGATGGAAACACCATATATTTT	CASSPGSDGNTIYF
TRBV28	-	TRBJ2-7	once	TGTGCCAGCAGTTCGTCGGCGGAGGATACCTACGAGCAGTACTTC	CASSSSAEDTYEQYF
TRBV18	-	TRBJ1-5	-	TGTGCCAGCTCACCATACCAGGGAGGAAGCAATCAGCCCCAGCATTTT	CASSPYQGGSNQPQHF
TRBV9	-	TRBJ2-7	-	TGTGCCAGCAGCGTAATGGAGGGCTCCTACGAGCAGTACTTC	CASSVMEGSYEQYF
TRBV11-2	-	TRBJ1-4	-	TGTGCCAGCAGCTTCGGCCAGTCTAATGAAAAACTGTTTTTT	CASSFGQSNEKLFF
TRBV25-1	TRBD1	TRBJ1-2	-	TGTGCCAGCAGTGTCCCCGGGACAGGGGTCTATGGCTACACCTTC	CASSVPGTGVYGYTF
TRBV7-2	-	TRBJ1-1	-	TGTGCCAGCAGCGCATATACAGTGAACACTGAAGCTTTCTTT	CASSAYTVNTEAFF
TRBV3-1/TRBV3-2	-	TRBJ1-1	-	TGTGCCAGCAGCCAAGGAGAACACCAGAACACTGAAGCTTTCTTT	CASSQGEHQNTEAFF
TRBV5-1	-	TRBJ1-4	-	TGCGCCAGCAGCGGAACCCCCCGGGCGGGGAATGAAAAACTGTTTTTT	CASSGTPRAGNEKLFF
TRBV30	-	TRBJ1-2	-	TGTGCCTGGAGTGTGGGGGTTGGCTACACCTTC	CAWSVGVGYTF
TRBV2	-	TRBJ1-2	-	TGTGCCAGCAGTGAAGATGGGGGGATTGGTGGCTACACCTTC	CASSEDGGIGGYTF
TRBV6-5	-	TRBJ1-1	-	TGTGCCAGCTCGCATCACTTCCTATCGGCTTTCTTT	CASSHHFLSAFF
TRBV6-6	TRBD1	TRBJ2-2	-	TGTGCCAGCACCCTCGACAGGGGAAGGGACACCGGGGAGCTGTTTTTT	CASTLDRGRDTGELFF
TRBV2	-	TRBJ2-2	-	TGTGCCAGCAGTGCTACAGGGTCGAACACCGGGGAGCTGTTTTTT	CASSATGSNTGELFF
TRBV19	TRBD1	TRBJ1-5	-	TGTGCCAGTAGGGGGACAGGGGACGGGATACGGCCCCAGCATTTT	CASRGTGDGIRPQHF
TRBV18	-	TRBJ1-4	-	TGTGCCAGCTCACCTCCGGATCTTAATGAAAAACTGTTTTTT	CASSPPDLNEKLFF
TRBV7-2	-	TRBJ1-3	-	TGTGCCAGCAGCTTGGGGCCCTCTGGAAACACCATATATTTT	CASSLGPSGNTIYF
TRBV7-9	TRBD1	TRBJ1-3	-	TGTGCCAGCAGCTCGCATGGGACAGTCTCTGGAAACACCATATATTTT	CASSSHGTVSGNTIYF
TRBV28	-	TRBJ1-2	-	TGTGCCAGCAGCCAAATCCTCAGGGTCTATGGCTACACCTTC	CASSQILRVYGYTF
TRBV19	-	TRBJ1-4	-	TGTGCCAGTAGTATCCTTGCAACTAATGAAAAACTGTTTTTT	CASSILATNEKLFF
TRBV6-2/TRBV6-3	TRBD2	TRBJ2-1	-	TGTGCCAGCAGTTTACTAGCGGGGGGGCCAAATGAGCAGTTCTTC	CASSLLAGGPNEQFF
TRBV6-5	-	TRBJ1-2	-	TGTGCCAGCAGTTGGTCACAGAGCTATGGCTACACCTTC	CASSWSQSYGYTF
TRBV28	-	TRBJ1-3	-	TGTGCCAGCAGTTTGCGGGGGAGGGCCAACACCATATATTTT	CASSLRGRANTIYF
TRBV28	TRBD2	TRBJ2-1	-	TGTGCCAGCAGTTCAGCGGGGGGCGTTTACAATGAGCAGTTCTTC	CASSSAGGVYNEQFF
TRBV5-4	-	TRBJ1-1	-	TGTGCCAGCAGCATGAACACTGAAGCTTTCTTT	CASSMNTEAFF
TRBV3-1/TRBV3-2	-	TRBJ1-6	-	TGTGCCAGCAGCCTATCCGCCCAGGGTTACTATAATTCACCCCTCCACTTT	CASSLSAQGYYNSPLHF